A single sample gave rise to the 3 T cell receptor beta chains below, sequenced in a study of T cell responses to AZD1222 COVID-19 vaccine. The protocol was immunoSEQ multiplex PCR, while the TCRdb copy is restricted to in-frame clones and leaves out a portion. The sample yields about 46,000 clones, 70% to 90% seen once. The material was peripheral blood, obtained 28 days after the second AZD1222 dose. Source of these receptors: an adult who received the AZD1222 COVID-19 vaccine.

This clone occurred once. The rearrangement links TRBV6-1 to TRBJ2-7; TRBD1 matches at 8 bases. The CDR3 extends over 17 amino acids. From germline, CDR1 is MNHNS and CDR2 SASEGT. The V segment lost 1 base and the J segment 0 bases; nucleotides outside the gene matches: 8. CDR3 coding DNA: TGTGCCAGCAGTGAAGTCGGAAGGGACAGGAGCTCCTACGAGCAGTACTTC. This gives the protein CASSEVGRDRSSYEQYF.

The rearrangement links TRBV6-6 to TRBJ1-3; tentative D call: TRBD1 (5 bases). V was pared by 8 bases and J by 3 bases, with 17 bases between. There are 15 residues in the CDR3. Germline assignment: CDR1 MNHNY and CDR2 SVGAGI (reference sequence). CDR3 loop: CASLNRQGGGNTIYF. CDR3 in DNA: TGTGCCAGCCTAAACAGGCAGGGAGGTGGAAACACCATATATTTT.

The genes are TRBV19 and TRBJ2-5; possibly TRBD1 for D (5 bases). This CDR3 spans 14 amino acids. V was clipped by 6 bases and J by 6 bases, with 17 bases between them. CDR1 is LNHDA and CDR2 is SQIVND in the germline V gene (reference sequence). CDR3 DNA: TGTGCCAGTAGCTGGACAAGGGGCAAGAAGACCCAGTACTTC. This gives the protein CASSWTRGKKTQYF.